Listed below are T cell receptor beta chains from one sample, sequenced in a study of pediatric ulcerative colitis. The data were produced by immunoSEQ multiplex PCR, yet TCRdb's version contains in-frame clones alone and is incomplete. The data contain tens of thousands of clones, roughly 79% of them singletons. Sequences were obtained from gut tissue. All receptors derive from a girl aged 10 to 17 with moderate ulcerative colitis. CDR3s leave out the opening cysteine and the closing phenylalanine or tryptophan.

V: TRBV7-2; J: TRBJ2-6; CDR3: ASSLGTGLGANVLT
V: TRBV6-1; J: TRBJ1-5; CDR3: ASSEGEVQPQH
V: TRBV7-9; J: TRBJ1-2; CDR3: ASSLGVTYGYT
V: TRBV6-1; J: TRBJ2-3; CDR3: ASSYGDTQY
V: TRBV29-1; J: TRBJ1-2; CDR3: SVGSARTGPFYTYGYT
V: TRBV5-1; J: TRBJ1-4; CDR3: ASSLRQGGTNEKLF
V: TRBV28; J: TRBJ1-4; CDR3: ASSRPSGTNEKLF
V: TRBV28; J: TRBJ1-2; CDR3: ASSLLTGVNYGYT
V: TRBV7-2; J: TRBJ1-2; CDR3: ASSPPLEEDYGYT
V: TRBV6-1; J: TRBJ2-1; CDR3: ASTDVGTYSYNEQF
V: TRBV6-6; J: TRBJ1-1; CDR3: ASSSSRTGGTEAF
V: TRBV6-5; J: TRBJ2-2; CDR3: ASSFAGGLF
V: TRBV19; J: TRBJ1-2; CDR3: ASSRDRIAYT
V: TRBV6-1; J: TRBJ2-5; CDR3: ASSSGRRETQY
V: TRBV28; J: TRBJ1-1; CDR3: ASSFGFGYTEAF
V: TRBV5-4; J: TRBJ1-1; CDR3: ASRIDSYTEAF
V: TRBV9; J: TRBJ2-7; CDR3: ASSVGGNGRDLAYEQY
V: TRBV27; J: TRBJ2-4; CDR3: ASSLSVGPKNIQY
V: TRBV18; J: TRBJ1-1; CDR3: ASSRILGQGALVAF
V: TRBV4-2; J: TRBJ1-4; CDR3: ASSQDLGSTNEKLF
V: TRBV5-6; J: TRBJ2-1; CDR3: ASSPPTGTYNEQF
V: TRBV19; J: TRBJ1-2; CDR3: ASNLAGQPYGYT
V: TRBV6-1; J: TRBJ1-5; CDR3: ASSEGFIGRVTQSNQPQH
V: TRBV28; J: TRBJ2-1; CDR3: ASSLRTGMDNEQF
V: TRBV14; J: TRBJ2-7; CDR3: ASAGGYEQY
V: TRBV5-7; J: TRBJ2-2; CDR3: ASSLDVSEHRGAV
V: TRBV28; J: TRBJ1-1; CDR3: ASSSRTGRAF
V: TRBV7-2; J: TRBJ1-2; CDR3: ASSLASQMGVYGYT
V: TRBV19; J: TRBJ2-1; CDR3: ASSLTTGTGGNEQF
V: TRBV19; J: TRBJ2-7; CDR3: ASSISGSYEQY
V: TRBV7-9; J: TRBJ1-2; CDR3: ASSRDPTGRWGGYT
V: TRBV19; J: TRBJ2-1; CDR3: ASSPRDSLYNEQF